The text below deals with one T cell receptor beta chain. Antigen unknown. The CDR3 is made up of 12 amino acids. Germline V gene lookup returns CDR1 SGHVS and CDR2 FQNEAQ. Trimming removed 3 bases from V and 4 bases from J, with 7 bases in between. This sample is part of a study of T cell clonotyping in hematopoietic cell transplantation. Study-level points and caveats: Graft donor and pretransplant recipient Inverse Simpson Index values predicted broader posttransplant TCR diversity. Pathologically expanded recipient clonotypes increased progressively from day 30 to day 180 as diversity fell.

Clones were sequenced by immunoSEQ multiplex PCR, and TCRdb holds only the in-frame ones, with some missing. The sample yields about 41,000 clones, around 96% seen once. This sequence was found in a man aged 25-45 years in good health. Some clones in this sample may be carry-over from other donors' samples. The source material was peripheral blood mononuclear cells. The J gene is TRBJ2-7, the V gene TRBV7-8, with D hard to call. This chain's CDR3 is CASSLGMYEQYF. CDR3 sequence (DNA): TGTGCCAGCAGCTTGGGAATGTACGAGCAGTACTTC.